This T cell receptor (beta chain) was recovered during a study of molecular identifiers for immune sequencing clone quantification. Worth noting for this clonotype: A read error may account for a junction end that differs from germline.

MiXCR was run by TCRdb on the PCR reads, yielding one entry per CDR3 protein. Of over 70,000 distinct CDR3 sequences listed, about 23% are singletons. Source material: naive CD8+ T cells from blood, with Jurkat cell RNA spiked in. Subset defined: FACS-sorted CD8+CD4-CCR7+CD45RA+ naive T cells. This TCR came from a human donor in good health. Some libraries in this study had Jurkat cell RNA spiked in.

CDR3 nucleotide sequence: TGTGCCAGCAGCTTGGTGGGCAGCGCTCAAGAGACCCAGTACTTC. It codes for CASSLVGSAQETQYF. V is TRBV5-3 and J is TRBJ2-5; D is unclear. TRBV5-3 falls under the ORF class, with uncertain function. CDR3 size: 15 residues.